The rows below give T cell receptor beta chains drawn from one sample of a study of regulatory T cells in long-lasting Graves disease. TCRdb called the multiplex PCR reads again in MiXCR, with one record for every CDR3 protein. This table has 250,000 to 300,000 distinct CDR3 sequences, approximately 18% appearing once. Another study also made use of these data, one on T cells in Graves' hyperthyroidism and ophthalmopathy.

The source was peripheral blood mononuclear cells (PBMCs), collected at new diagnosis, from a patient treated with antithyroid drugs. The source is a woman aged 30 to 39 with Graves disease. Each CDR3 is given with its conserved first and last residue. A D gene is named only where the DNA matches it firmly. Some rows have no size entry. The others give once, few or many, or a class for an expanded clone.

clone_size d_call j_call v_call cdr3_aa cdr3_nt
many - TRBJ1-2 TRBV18 CASSRSGSDYGYTF TGTGCCAGCTCAAGGTCGGGCAGCGACTATGGCTACACCTTC
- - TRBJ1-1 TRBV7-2 CASSLATTEAFF TGTGCCAGCAGCTTAGCGACAACTGAAGCTTTCTTT
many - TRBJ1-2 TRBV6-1 CASSQSGGFEVYGYTF TGTGCCAGCAGCCAGTCGGGTGGTTTTGAAGTCTATGGCTACACCTTC
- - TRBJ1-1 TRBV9 CASSNTVNTEAFF TGTGCCAGCAGCAACACGGTGAACACTGAAGCTTTCTTT
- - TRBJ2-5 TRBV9 CASSVDYREETQYF TGTGCCAGCAGCGTAGACTACAGGGAAGAGACCCAGTACTTC
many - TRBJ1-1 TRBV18 CASSPRGRSFSVAFF TGTGCCAGCTCACCCAGGGGTAGATCCTTTTCGGTAGCTTTCTTT
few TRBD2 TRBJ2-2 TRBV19 CASSIPGLAGGINTGELFF TGTGCCAGTAGTATCCCCGGGTTAGCGGGGGGTATCAACACCGGGGAGCTGTTTTTT
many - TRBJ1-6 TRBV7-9 CASSFTDSFNSPLHF TGTGCCAGCAGCTTTACGGACAGTTTTAATTCACCCCTCCACTTT
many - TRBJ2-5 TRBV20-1 CSARTDSGYQETQYF TGCAGTGCTAGGACCGACAGTGGGTACCAAGAGACCCAGTACTTC
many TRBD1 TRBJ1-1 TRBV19 CASNPGQGLLQAFF TGTGCCAGTAATCCGGGACAGGGCTTGCTTCAAGCTTTCTTT
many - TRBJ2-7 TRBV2 CASALRSAYEQYF TGTGCCAGCGCGTTACGGAGTGCCTACGAGCAGTACTTC
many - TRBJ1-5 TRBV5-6 CASSSRRGNQPQHF TGTGCCAGCAGCTCCAGAAGGGGGAATCAGCCCCAGCATTTT
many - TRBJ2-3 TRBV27 CASSWTVGTDTQYF TGTGCCAGCAGTTGGACGGTGGGGACAGATACGCAGTATTTT
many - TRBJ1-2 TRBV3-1 CASSQDSGQSYGYTF TGTGCCAGCAGCCAAGATTCTGGACAGTCCTATGGCTACACCTTC
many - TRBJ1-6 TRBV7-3 CASSLRTANNSPLHF TGTGCCAGCAGCCTCCGGACAGCTAATAATTCACCCCTCCACTTT
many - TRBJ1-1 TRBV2 CASMNTRGGTEAFF TGTGCCAGCATGAATACCCGGGGGGGCACTGAAGCTTTCTTT
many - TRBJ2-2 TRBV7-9 CASSSSATSHGELFF TGTGCCAGCAGCTCTAGCGCTACCTCTCACGGGGAGCTGTTTTTT
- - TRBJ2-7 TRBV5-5 CASSKGLDEQYF TGTGCCAGCAGCAAGGGGCTTGACGAGCAGTACTTC
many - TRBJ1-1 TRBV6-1 CASYSRLGTDNTEAFF TGTGCCAGCTACTCGCGGCTCGGGACGGATAACACTGAAGCTTTCTTT
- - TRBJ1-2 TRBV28 CASRVIDSYGYTF TGTGCCAGCAGGGTAATCGACAGCTATGGCTACACCTTC
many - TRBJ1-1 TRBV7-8 CASSLIRNGGTEAFF TGTGCCAGCAGCTTAATCCGGAATGGGGGCACTGAAGCTTTCTTT
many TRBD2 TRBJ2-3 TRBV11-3 CASSSSGGHTDTQYF TGTGCCAGCAGCAGTAGCGGGGGCCACACAGATACGCAGTATTTT
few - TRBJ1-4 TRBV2 CASSLRSNEKLFF TGTGCCAGCAGTCTGAGGAGTAATGAAAAACTGTTTTTT
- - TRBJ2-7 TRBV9 CASSDLQGLYEQYF TGTGCCAGCAGCGACCTACAGGGTTTGTACGAGCAGTACTTC
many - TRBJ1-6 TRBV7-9 CASSPSGNSPLHF TGTGCCAGCAGCCCCTCAGGGAATTCACCCCTCCACTTT
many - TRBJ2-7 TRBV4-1 CASSQAGRDYEQYF TGCGCCAGCAGCCAAGCCGGACGGGACTACGAGCAGTACTTC
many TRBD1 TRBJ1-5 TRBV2 CASTGQGVGQPQHF TGTGCCAGCACCGGACAGGGGGTAGGTCAGCCCCAGCATTTT
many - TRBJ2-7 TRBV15 CATSRALGRGNFDEQYF TGTGCCACCAGCAGAGCCCTTGGACGGGGAAATTTCGACGAGCAGTACTTC
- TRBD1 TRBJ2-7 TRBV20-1 CSADPGQGNEQYF TGCAGTGCTGACCCCGGACAGGGTAACGAGCAGTACTTC
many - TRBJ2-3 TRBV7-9 CASSLAQSTDTQYF TGTGCCAGCAGCTTAGCACAGAGCACAGATACGCAGTATTTT
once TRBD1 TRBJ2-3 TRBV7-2 CASRNGQGRADTQYF TGTGCCAGCAGAAACGGACAGGGGAGGGCAGATACGCAGTATTTT
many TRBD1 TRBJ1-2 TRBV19 CASSKWDRGLYGYTF TGTGCCAGTAGTAAATGGGACAGGGGACTCTATGGCTACACCTTC
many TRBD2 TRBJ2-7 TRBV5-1 CASSFTSGGNYEQYF TGCGCCAGCAGCTTCACTAGCGGGGGCAACTACGAGCAGTACTTC
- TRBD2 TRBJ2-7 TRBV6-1 CASSVKAGDQETPYF TGTGCCAGCAGTGTAAAGGCGGGGGATCAAGAGACCCCGTACTTC
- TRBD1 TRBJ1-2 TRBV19 CASDQTGTNYTF TGTGCCAGTGACCAGACAGGGACTAACTACACCTTC
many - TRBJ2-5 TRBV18 CASSPRDGETQYF TGTGCCAGCTCACCCCGGGACGGGGAGACCCAGTACTTC
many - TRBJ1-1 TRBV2 CASSQFSEAFF TGTGCCAGCAGCCAGTTCTCTGAAGCTTTCTTT
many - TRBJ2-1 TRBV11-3 CASSTTENNEQFF TGTGCCAGCAGCACAACAGAGAACAATGAGCAGTTCTTC
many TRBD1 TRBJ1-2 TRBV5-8 CASTFLGQLNYGYTF TGTGCCAGCACCTTCTTGGGACAGCTCAACTATGGCTACACCTTC
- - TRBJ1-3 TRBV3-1 CASSHGGRHGNTIYF TGTGCCAGCAGCCACGGGGGTAGGCACGGAAACACCATATATTTT
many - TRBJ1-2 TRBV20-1 CSARDGGNFYGYTF TGCAGTGCTAGAGATGGAGGGAACTTCTATGGCTACACCTTC
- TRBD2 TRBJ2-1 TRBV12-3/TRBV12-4 CASRPARNDQAGTSGGYNEQFF TGTGCCAGCAGACCCGCCCGTAATGATCAAGCCGGGACTAGCGGGGGGTACAATGAGCAGTTCTTC
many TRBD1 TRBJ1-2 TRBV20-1 CSAGSIQGPF TGCAGTGCTGGATCAATACAGGGGCCCTTC
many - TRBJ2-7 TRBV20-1 CSASGLYEQYF TGCAGTGCTTCAGGACTCTACGAGCAGTACTTC
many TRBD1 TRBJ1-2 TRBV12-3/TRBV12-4 CASSRTGGGGYTF TGTGCCAGCAGCCGTACAGGGGGCGGTGGCTACACCTTC
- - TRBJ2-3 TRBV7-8 CASSTTAVTTDTQYF TGTGCCAGCAGCACGACAGCGGTAACGACAGATACGCAGTATTTT
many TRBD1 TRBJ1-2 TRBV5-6 CASSLGSGTGVGGYTF TGTGCCAGCAGCTTGGGTTCCGGGACAGGGGTAGGAGGCTACACCTTC
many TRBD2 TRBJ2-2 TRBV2 CASSDNREDNTGELFF TGTGCCAGCAGTGACAACCGGGAGGACAACACCGGGGAGCTGTTTTTT
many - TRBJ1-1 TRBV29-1 CSVVGRIEAFF TGCAGCGTTGTGGGCCGGATAGAAGCTTTCTTT
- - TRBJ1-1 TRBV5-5 CASRGGLANTEAFF TGTGCCAGCAGGGGGGGTCTGGCTAACACTGAAGCTTTCTTT
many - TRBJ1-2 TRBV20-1 CSARPAQGYGYTF TGCAGTGCTAGGCCCGCCCAGGGGTATGGCTACACCTTC
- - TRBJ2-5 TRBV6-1 CASSEIGGGETQYF TGTGCCAGCAGTGAGATCGGGGGAGGAGAGACCCAGTACTTC
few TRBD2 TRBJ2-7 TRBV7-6 CASSPRAGDSYEQYF TGTGCCAGCAGCCCACGGGCGGGGGACTCCTACGAGCAGTACTTC